These 25 T cell receptor beta chains came from one sample sequenced in a study of beta chain features in type 1 diabetes. Every isolated RNA sample was fully reverse transcribed, so sequencing captured expressed TCRB transcripts. Method: immunoSEQ multiplex PCR; TCRdb's copy keeps in-frame clones and lacks some. The sample holds about 270,000 clones; 14% are singletons and the top ten take more than 0.02%. The sequencing input was naive CD4+ T cells from blood. The receptors come from a woman between 40 and 50 years old in good health.

The genes are TRBV10-2 and TRBJ2-4, with TRBD1 identical over 12 bases. This CDR3 has 16 amino acids. Germline V gives CDR1 WSHSY, CDR2 SAAADI. The junction had 5 bases not matched to a gene; V was cut back by 7 bases and J by 1 base. The CDR3 sequence is CASKGDRGRAKNIQYF. In DNA, the CDR3 is TGCGCCAGCAAAGGGGACAGGGGGCGCGCCAAAAACATTCAGTACTTC.

This clone was recorded only once. The rearrangement links TRBV5-5 to TRBJ2-1, with 7 nucleotides matching TRBD1. Germline V lookup: CDR1 SGHKS, CDR2 YYEKEE (reference sequence). CDR3 length: 15 amino acids. V shed 3 bases and J 2 bases; nucleotides not matched to a gene: 5. CDR3 in amino acids: CASSSTGTAYNEQFF. As DNA, the CDR3 is TGTGCCAGCAGCTCGACAGGGACCGCCTACAATGAGCAGTTCTTC.

This clone appeared a few times. This chain links TRBV27 with TRBJ2-7, with D maybe TRBD2 (6 bases). Germline values: CDR1 MNHEY, CDR2 SMNVEV (reference sequence). Trimming removed 5 bases from V and 1 base from J, with 12 bases in between. The length of the CDR3 is 14 residues. The DNA of the CDR3 is TGTGCCAGCAGTCCCCGGGGAGGATCCTACGAGCAGTACTTC. Protein: CASSPRGGSYEQYF.

This clone showed up many times. This rearrangement joins TRBV7-9 to TRBJ2-3, with D unresolved. This CDR3 contains 12 residues. CDR1 SEHNR and CDR2 FQNEAQ come from the germline V gene (reference sequence). V was clipped by 6 bases and J by 1 base, with 5 bases between them. CDR3 residues: CASSQGTDTQYF. CDR3 in DNA: TGTGCCAGCAGTCAGGGCACAGATACGCAGTATTTT. The entire variable domain, with the rest obtained from reference TRBV7-9 and TRBJ2-3, is as follows: DTGVSQNPRHKITKRGQNVTFRCDPISEHNRLYWYRQTLGQGPEFLTYFQNEAQLEKSRLLSDRFSAERPKGSFSTLEIQRTEQGDSAMYLCASSQGTDTQYFGPGTRLTVL.

This clone has a handful of counts. This rearrangement joins TRBV5-1 to TRBJ2-7; TRBD2 matches at 7 bases. Germline loops: CDR1 SGHRS, CDR2 YFSETQ. The CDR3 is made up of 13 amino acids. Trimming took 2 bases from V and 3 from J; bases not matched to a gene: 2. This chain's CDR3 is CASSFSGVYEQYF. The CDR3 nucleotides read TGCGCCAGCAGCTTCAGCGGGGTCTACGAGCAGTACTTC.

This clone appeared a few times. The chain links TRBV2 to TRBJ2-5; TRBD2 agrees at 7 bases. This CDR3 is built from 15 residues. V shed 7 bases and J 2 bases; nucleotides not matched to a gene: 10. Germline values: CDR1 SNHLY, CDR2 FYNNEI. The CDR3 DNA reads TGTGCCAGCACTACACCGGGACTAATGCAAGAGACCCAGTACTTC. Its translation: CASTTPGLMQETQYF.

This clone was seen more than once but under ten times. The chain joins TRBV11-1 to TRBJ2-5, with a weak D call TRBD2 (5 bases). Germline V gene data show CDR1 as SGHAT and CDR2 as FQDESV (reference sequence). Trimming stripped 5 bases from V and 1 base from J, with 11 bases between. CDR3 length: 14 residues. The CDR3 DNA follows: TGTGCCAGCAGCCCCCGGACTCCCCAAGAGACCCAGTACTTC. Translating gives CASSPRTPQETQYF.

This clone was seen only a few times. The V and J genes are TRBV10-3 and TRBJ2-1; 7 bases are a match to TRBD2. The J segment lost 0 bases and the V segment lost 8 bases, leaving 4 bases of the junction unmatched. Germline CDR1 and CDR2: ENHRY and SYGVKD. CDR3 length equals 14 residues. The CDR3 DNA follows: TGTGCCATCTGGAGCGGGGCCTCCTACAATGAGCAGTTCTTC. Encoded protein: CAIWSGASYNEQFF.

The chain links TRBV18 to TRBJ2-1; 11 bases are shared with TRBD2. CDR3 length: 18 residues. The V segment lost 4 bases and the J segment 2 bases; nucleotides outside the gene matches: 10. Germline V gives CDR1 KGHSH, CDR2 LQKENI. As DNA, the CDR3 is TGTGCCAGCTCACTTCTGGGACTAGCGGTCCTCGCCTACAATGAGCAGTTCTTC. This translates into CASSLLGLAVLAYNEQFF.

This rearrangement joins TRBV7-6 to TRBJ2-1; 9 nucleotides line up with TRBD1. The CDR3 is 20 amino acids. Germline CDR1 reads SGHVS; CDR2 reads FNYEAQ. V was clipped by 2 bases and J by 4 bases; unmatched bases: 18. CDR3 loop: CASSLRNTVWQGQGYNEQFF. The CDR3 DNA reads TGTGCCAGCAGCTTACGAAACACTGTGTGGCAGGGACAGGGTTACAATGAGCAGTTCTTC.

In this sample, this clone turned up a few times. The J gene is TRBJ1-2, the V gene TRBV7-2; TRBD1 matches 7 bases. V was clipped by 2 bases and J by 6 bases; unmatched bases: 3. Germline V CDR1 and CDR2: SGHTA, FQGNSA. CDR3 length: 13 residues. The CDR3 sequence is CASSLRQGDGYTF. In DNA form, the CDR3 reads TGTGCCAGCAGCTTACGGCAGGGGGATGGCTACACCTTC.

CDR3 DNA: TGTGCCAGCAGCCAAGATCGGGACAGGGAAGAGACCCAGTACTTC. It translates to CASSQDRDREETQYF. The chain combines TRBV4-2 with TRBJ2-5, with 9 bases identical to TRBD1. Per germline, CDR1 LGHNA and CDR2 YNFKEQ. V was pared by 0 bases and J by 3 bases, with 2 bases of the junction left unmatched. The CDR3 loop spans 15 amino acids.

This clone was picked up many times. V and J are TRBV5-4 and TRBJ2-1; D ambiguous. This CDR3 spans 12 amino acids. From germline, CDR1 is SGHNT and CDR2 YYREEE (reference sequence). The V end was cut by 3 bases, the J end by 6 bases, with 7 bases between. The CDR3 region has the DNA TGTGCCAGCAGCTCTCTCGGCAATGAGCAGTTCTTC. Its protein is CASSSLGNEQFF.

This chain connects TRBV5-6 to TRBJ2-5; unclear D gene. Germline V CDR1 and CDR2: SGHDT, YYEEEE. This CDR3 spans 13 amino acids. V dropped 1 base and J dropped 4 bases, with 8 bases sitting between them. CDR3 in amino acids: CASSLPLIETQYF. The DNA of the CDR3 is TGTGCCAGCAGCTTGCCCCTTATAGAGACCCAGTACTTC. The entire variable domain, with the rest obtained from reference TRBV5-6 and TRBJ2-5, is as follows: DAGVTQSPTHLIKTRGQQVTLRCSPKSGHDTVSWYQQALGQGPQFIFQYYEEEERQRGNFPDRFSGHQFPNYSSELNVNALLLGDSALYLCASSLPLIETQYFGPGTRLLVL.

The chain is built from TRBV9 and TRBJ2-1, with D tentatively TRBD2 (7 bases). Germline lookup yields CDR1 SGDLS and CDR2 YYNGEE. The CDR3 spans 15 residues. V dropped 1 base and J dropped 6 bases, with 14 bases sitting between them. The CDR3 region has the DNA TGTGCCAGCAGCGTAACGGGGGGCTGGGGCAATGAGCAGTTCTTC. Amino acid sequence: CASSVTGGWGNEQFF. Full variable domain (rest looked up from reference TRBV9 and TRBJ2-1): DSGVTQTPKHLITATGQRVTLRCSPRSGDLSVYWYQQSLDQGLQFLIQYYNGEERAKGNILERFSAQQFPDLHSELNLSSLELGDSALYFCASSVTGGWGNEQFFGPGTRLTVL.

The rearrangement links TRBV5-4 to TRBJ2-3, with 8 bases matching TRBD2. Unmatched junction bases numbered 5, after V lost 1 base and J lost 4 bases. CDR1 and CDR2 (germline): SGHNT, YYREEE (reference sequence). The CDR3 totals 15 residues. The CDR3 protein is CASSLSAGGSDTQYF. Here the CDR3 DNA reads TGTGCCAGCAGCTTGAGTGCGGGGGGATCAGATACGCAGTATTTT.

This clone was seen a handful of times. The V call is TRBV4-1, the J call TRBJ1-2; TRBD1 might be the D (5 bases). CDR1 and CDR2 (germline): MGHRA, YSYEKL. V lost 4 bases and J lost 7, with 16 bases in between. CDR3 length equals 14 residues. The CDR3 reads CASSRQGLLSGYTF. The CDR3 DNA is TGCGCCAGCAGCCGGCAGGGTCTCCTAAGTGGCTACACCTTC.

This chain links TRBV5-5 with TRBJ1-2, with 7 bases identical to TRBD1. This CDR3 spans 15 amino acids. CDR1 SGHKS and CDR2 YYEKEE come from the germline V gene (reference sequence). The J segment lost 7 bases and the V segment lost 4 bases, leaving 13 bases of the junction unmatched. The CDR3 loop is CASSQLTGTSVGYTF. In nucleotides, the CDR3 is TGTGCCAGCAGCCAACTGACAGGGACTTCAGTTGGCTACACCTTC.

This chain joins TRBV5-1 and TRBJ1-4; 10 nucleotides agree with TRBD1. The germline V gene has CDR1 SGHRS and CDR2 YFSETQ. After removal of 7 bases from V and 8 bases from J, the junction contained 11 bases not matched to a gene. The CDR3 has 15 amino acids. CDR3 sequence reads: CASGPIGQGGEKLFF. In DNA form, the CDR3 reads TGCGCCAGCGGACCGATCGGACAGGGGGGAGAAAAACTGTTTTTT. Combining the CDR3 with reference TRBV5-1 and TRBJ1-4 gives the whole variable domain KAGVTQTPRYLIKTRGQQVTLSCSPISGHRSVSWYQQTPGQGLQFLFEYFSETQRNKGNFPGRFSGRQFSNSRSEMNVSTLELGDSALYLCASGPIGQGGEKLFFGSGTQLSVL.

V is TRBV18 and J is TRBJ2-2, with D uncertain. V was shortened by 8 bases and J by 1 base, with 14 bases between the two germline ends. CDR3 length: 15 amino acids. Germline CDR1 KGHSH, CDR2 LQKENI. CDR3 residues: CASQPRRRNTGELFF. DNA of the CDR3: TGTGCCAGCCAACCCAGGCGTCGGAACACCGGGGAGCTGTTTTTT.

CDR3 loop: CATSRDRPRSQETQYF. The CDR3, as DNA: TGTGCCACCAGCAGAGATCGCCCCAGATCACAAGAGACCCAGTACTTC. The rearrangement links TRBV15 to TRBJ2-5; the D is unclear. V lost 0 bases to trimming and J lost 2 bases, with 13 bases between them. This CDR3 comprises 16 residues. Germline CDR1 LNHNV, CDR2 YYDKDF (reference sequence).

The V and J genes are TRBV5-4 and TRBJ2-3; the match to TRBD2 covers 9 bases. Germline CDR1 reads SGHNT; CDR2 reads YYREEE (reference sequence). The CDR3 covers 18 residues. Trimming cost V 0 bases and J 4 bases; bases outside gene matches: 12. CDR3 sequence reads: CASSLVWGGGARSDTQYF. The CDR3 DNA reads as TGTGCCAGCAGCTTGGTATGGGGCGGGGGGGCCAGATCAGATACGCAGTATTTT. The whole variable domain, filled in from reference TRBV5-4 and TRBJ2-3, reads ETGVTQSPTHLIKTRGQQVTLRCSSQSGHNTVSWYQQALGQGPQFIFQYYREEENGRGNFPPRFSGLQFPNYSSELNVNALELDDSALYLCASSLVWGGGARSDTQYFGPGTRLTVL.

J is TRBJ1-5 and V is TRBV7-8; no firm D call. CDR1 is SGHVS, CDR2 FQNEAQ, per germline. The germline V and J ends were trimmed by 3 bases and 0 bases, with 12 bases remaining between them. The CDR3 runs to 16 residues. CDR3 sequence reads: CASSLGGLSSNQPQHF. CDR3 DNA: TGTGCCAGCAGCTTGGGAGGCCTGAGTAGCAATCAGCCCCAGCATTTT.

V is TRBV5-5 and J is TRBJ2-1, with D possibly TRBD1 on 6 matching bases. With 5 bases removed from V and 9 bases from J, the gap between germline ends came to 15 bases. CDR1 is SGHKS and CDR2 is YYEKEE in the germline V gene (reference sequence). CDR3 size: 13 residues. Written as DNA, the CDR3 is TGTGCCAGCAGTTCCAGGGGTACCGTTGAGCAGTTCTTC. Its translation is CASSSRGTVEQFF.

This chain links TRBV2 with TRBJ1-2; D is possibly TRBD1 (5 bases). CDR3 length: 15 amino acids. Germline CDR1 SNHLY, CDR2 FYNNEI. V was trimmed by 4 bases and J by 2 bases, leaving 14 bases between them. The CDR3: CASSALGEVNYGYTF. CDR3 DNA: TGTGCCAGCAGTGCGTTGGGGGAGGTGAACTATGGCTACACCTTC.